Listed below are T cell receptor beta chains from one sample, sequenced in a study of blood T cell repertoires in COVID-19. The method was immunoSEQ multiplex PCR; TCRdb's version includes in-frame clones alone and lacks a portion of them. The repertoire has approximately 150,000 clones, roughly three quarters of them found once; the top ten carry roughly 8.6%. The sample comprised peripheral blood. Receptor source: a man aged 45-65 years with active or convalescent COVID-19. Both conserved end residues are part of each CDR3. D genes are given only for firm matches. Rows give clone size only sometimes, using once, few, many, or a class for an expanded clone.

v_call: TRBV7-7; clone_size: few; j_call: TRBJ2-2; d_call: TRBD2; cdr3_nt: TGTGCCAGCAGCTTAGGTGGGCTAGCGGGAGTGGGCGGGGAGCTGTTTTTT; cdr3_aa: CASSLGGLAGVGGELFF
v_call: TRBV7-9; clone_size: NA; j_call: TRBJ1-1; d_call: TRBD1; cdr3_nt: TGTGCCAGCAGCCTTTACAGGGGGGACGTGCCTGAAGCTTTCTTT; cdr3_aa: CASSLYRGDVPEAFF
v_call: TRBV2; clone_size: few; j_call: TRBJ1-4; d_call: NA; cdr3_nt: TGTGCCAGCATGTCCGCCTCCGGGAGAGCCGAAAAACTGTTTTTT; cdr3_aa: CASMSASGRAEKLFF
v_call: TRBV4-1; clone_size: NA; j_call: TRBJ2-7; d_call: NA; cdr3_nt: TGCGCCAGCAGCCAAGAGGCGGGATTCCACTACGAGCAGTACTTC; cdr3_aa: CASSQEAGFHYEQYF
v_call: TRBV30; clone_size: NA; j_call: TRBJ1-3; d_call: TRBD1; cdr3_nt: TGTGCCTGGAGTCCTGGGACAGGGGGAGGAAACACCATATATTTT; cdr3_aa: CAWSPGTGGGNTIYF
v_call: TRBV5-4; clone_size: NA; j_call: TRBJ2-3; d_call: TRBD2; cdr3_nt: TGTGCCAGCAGCGCCAGACTAGCGGGAGACACAGATACGCAGTATTTT; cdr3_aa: CASSARLAGDTDTQYF
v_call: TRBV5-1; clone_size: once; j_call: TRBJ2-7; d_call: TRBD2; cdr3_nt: TGCGCCAGCAGCTCCGGGGGGGAGCAGTACTTC; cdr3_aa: CASSSGGEQYF
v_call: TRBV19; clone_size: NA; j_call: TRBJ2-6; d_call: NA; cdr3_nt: TGTGCCAGTAGTATATACGGAGTGTTCTCTGGGGCCAACGTCCTGACTTTC; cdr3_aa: CASSIYGVFSGANVLTF
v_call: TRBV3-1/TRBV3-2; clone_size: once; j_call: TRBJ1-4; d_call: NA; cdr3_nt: TGTGCCAGCAGCCATGCTTCCAGGGCGAAGGAAAAACTGTTTTTT; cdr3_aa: CASSHASRAKEKLFF
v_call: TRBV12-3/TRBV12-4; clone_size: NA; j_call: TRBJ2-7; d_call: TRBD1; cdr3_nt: TGTGCCAGCAGGACAGGGATGGTCCACGAGCAGTACTTC; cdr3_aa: CASRTGMVHEQYF
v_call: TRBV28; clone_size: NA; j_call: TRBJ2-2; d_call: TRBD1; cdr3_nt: TGTGCCAGCAGTTTGACAGGGGGCACCGGGGAGCTGTTTTTT; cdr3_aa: CASSLTGGTGELFF
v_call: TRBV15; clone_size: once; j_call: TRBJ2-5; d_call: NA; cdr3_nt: TGTGCCACCAGCAGAGATCCGCAGGGGGAGACCCAGTACTTC; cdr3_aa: CATSRDPQGETQYF
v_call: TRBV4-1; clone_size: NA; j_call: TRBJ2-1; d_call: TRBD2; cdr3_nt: TGCGCCAGCAGCCAGCCGGGACTACGATACAATGAGCAGTTCTTC; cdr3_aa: CASSQPGLRYNEQFF
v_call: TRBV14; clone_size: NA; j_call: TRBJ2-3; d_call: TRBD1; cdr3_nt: TGTGCCAGCAGTGTAGGCACTCGGGACAGCAAAACAGATACGCAGTATTTT; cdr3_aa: CASSVGTRDSKTDTQYF
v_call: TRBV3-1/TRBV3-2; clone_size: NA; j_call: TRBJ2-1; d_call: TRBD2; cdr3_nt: TGTGCCAGCAGCCAAGAGGGACTAGCGGGAGATGAGCAGTTCTTC; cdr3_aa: CASSQEGLAGDEQFF
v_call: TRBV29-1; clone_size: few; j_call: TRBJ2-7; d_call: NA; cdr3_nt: TGCAGCGTTGAAGGTACAGGGTTCCACGAGCAGTACTTC; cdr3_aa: CSVEGTGFHEQYF
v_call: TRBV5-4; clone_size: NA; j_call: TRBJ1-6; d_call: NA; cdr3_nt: TGTGCCAGCAGCTACATTCGGGGGGGTTCACCCCTCCACTTT; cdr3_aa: CASSYIRGGSPLHF
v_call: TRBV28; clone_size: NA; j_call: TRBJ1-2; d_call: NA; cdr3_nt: TGTGCCAGCAGCCCCGGGGAGGAGGGGTACTATGGCTACACCTTC; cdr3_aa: CASSPGEEGYYGYTF
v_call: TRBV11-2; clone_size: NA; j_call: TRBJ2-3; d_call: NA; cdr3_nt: TGTGCCAGCAGCTTCCGCGGAGGCGGGAGCACAGATACGCAGTATTTT; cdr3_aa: CASSFRGGGSTDTQYF
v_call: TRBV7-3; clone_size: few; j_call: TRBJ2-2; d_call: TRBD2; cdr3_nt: TGTGCCAGCAGCTTAACGCTAGCGGGAGGGCCCGGGGAGCTGTTTTTT; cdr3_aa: CASSLTLAGGPGELFF
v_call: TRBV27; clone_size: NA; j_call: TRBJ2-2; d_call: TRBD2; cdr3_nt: TGTGCCAGCACTATAAATAGCGGGAGTGTTTCCGGGGAGCTGTTTTTT; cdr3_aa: CASTINSGSVSGELFF
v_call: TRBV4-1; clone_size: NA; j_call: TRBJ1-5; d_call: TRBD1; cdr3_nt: TGCGCCAGCAGCCAAGCCATAGACAGGGAGGTAAATCAGCCCCAGCATTTT; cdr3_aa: CASSQAIDREVNQPQHF
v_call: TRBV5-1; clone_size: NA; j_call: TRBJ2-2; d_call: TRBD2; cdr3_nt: TGCGCCAGCAGCTTGACTAGCGGTAACACCGGGGAGCTGTTTTTT; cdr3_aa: CASSLTSGNTGELFF
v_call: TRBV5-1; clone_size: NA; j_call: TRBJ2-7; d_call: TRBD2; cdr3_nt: TGCGCCAGCAGATTTGGAGGGAGGGACTCCTACGAGCAGTACTTC; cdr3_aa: CASRFGGRDSYEQYF
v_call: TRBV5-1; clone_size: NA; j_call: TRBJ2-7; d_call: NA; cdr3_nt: TGCGCCAGCAGCTTGGACAACTACGAGCAGTACTTC; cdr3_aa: CASSLDNYEQYF
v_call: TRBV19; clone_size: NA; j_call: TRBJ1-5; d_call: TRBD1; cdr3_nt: TGTGCCAGTCGGACAGGGACCGGGGCGAATCAGCCCCAGCATTTT; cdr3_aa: CASRTGTGANQPQHF
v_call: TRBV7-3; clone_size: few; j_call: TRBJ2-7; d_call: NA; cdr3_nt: TGTGCCAGCAGCGCCGACCCCTGGGGCTCGTTCGAGCAGTACTTC; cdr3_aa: CASSADPWGSFEQYF
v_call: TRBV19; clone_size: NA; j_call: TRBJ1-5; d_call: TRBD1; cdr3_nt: TGTGCCAGTAGTATCGGAGGGGGCGGCAATCAGCCCCAGCATTTT; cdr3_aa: CASSIGGGGNQPQHF
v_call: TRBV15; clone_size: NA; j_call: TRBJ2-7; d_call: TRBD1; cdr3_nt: TGTGCCACCAGCAGAGCCCTTAGAACAGGGGTCGAGCAGTACTTC; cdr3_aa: CATSRALRTGVEQYF
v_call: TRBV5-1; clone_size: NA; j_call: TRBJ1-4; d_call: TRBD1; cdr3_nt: TGCGCCAGCAGCTTAGGACAGGGGGCCACTAATGAAAAACTGTTTTTT; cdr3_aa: CASSLGQGATNEKLFF
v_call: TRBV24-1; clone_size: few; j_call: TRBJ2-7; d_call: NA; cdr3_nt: TGTGCCCCATTGGGACACCCATCCTACGAGCAGTACTTC; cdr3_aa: CAPLGHPSYEQYF
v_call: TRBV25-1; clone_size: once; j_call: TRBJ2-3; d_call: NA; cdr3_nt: TGTGCCAGCAGTGACAGGGGTGAAGGAGCCGATACGCAGTATTTT; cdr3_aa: CASSDRGEGADTQYF
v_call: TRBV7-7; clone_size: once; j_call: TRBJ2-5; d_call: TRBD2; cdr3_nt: TGTGCCAGCAGCTTAGTGACTAGCGGCCAAGAGACCCAGTACTTC; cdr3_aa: CASSLVTSGQETQYF
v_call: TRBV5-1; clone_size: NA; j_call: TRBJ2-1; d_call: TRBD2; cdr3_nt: TGCGCCAGCAGCTTTAGCGGGAGTCACATCGATGAGCAGTTCTTC; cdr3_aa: CASSFSGSHIDEQFF
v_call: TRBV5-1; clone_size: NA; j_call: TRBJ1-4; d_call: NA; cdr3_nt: TGCGCCAGCAGCCCTTCGGCGGCCCGGAATGAAAAACTGTTTTTT; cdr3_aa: CASSPSAARNEKLFF
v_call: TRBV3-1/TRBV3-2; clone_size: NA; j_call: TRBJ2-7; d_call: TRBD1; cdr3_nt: TGTGCCAGCAGCCAAGAAGCCGGGACAGCTTACGAGCAGTACTTC; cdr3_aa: CASSQEAGTAYEQYF